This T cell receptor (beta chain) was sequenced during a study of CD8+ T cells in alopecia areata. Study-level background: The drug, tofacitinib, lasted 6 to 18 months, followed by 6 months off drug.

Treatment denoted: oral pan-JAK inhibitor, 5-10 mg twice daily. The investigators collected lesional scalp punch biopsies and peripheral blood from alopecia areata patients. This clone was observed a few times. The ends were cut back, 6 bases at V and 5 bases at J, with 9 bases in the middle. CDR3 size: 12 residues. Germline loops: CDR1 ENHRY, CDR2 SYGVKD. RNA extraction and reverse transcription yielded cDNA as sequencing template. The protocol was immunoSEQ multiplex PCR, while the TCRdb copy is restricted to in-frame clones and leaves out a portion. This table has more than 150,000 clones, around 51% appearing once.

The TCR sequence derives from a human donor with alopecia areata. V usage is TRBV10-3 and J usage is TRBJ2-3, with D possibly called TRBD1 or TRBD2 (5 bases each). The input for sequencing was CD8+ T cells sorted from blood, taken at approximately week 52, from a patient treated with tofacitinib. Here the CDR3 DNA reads TGTGCCATCAGGGCAGGGAGAGATACGCAGTATTTT. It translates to CAIRAGRDTQYF.